This T cell receptor beta chain emerged from a study of cytomegalovirus exposure and HLA in healthy donors. Remarks on this clone: Its antigen is unidentified. Relative to the germline gene, one junction end is altered; a read error may explain this.

Germline V gene sequence: CDR1 SEHNR, CDR2 FQNEAQ (reference sequence). CDR3 size: 18 residues. The PCR made use of 60 Vbeta and 13 Jbeta primers. TCRdb's table, derived via immunoSEQ multiplex PCR, lists solely in-frame clones and lacks some. The table lists 140,000 or so clones, about 70% of them singletons. General observations from the study: Cytomegalovirus status was reportedly diagnosed by the classifier with high sensitivity and specificity. The study recorded fewer than 200 TCR beta chains that were cytomegalovirus-associated. The authors later linked a missense DCLRE1C variant to TCR beta V- and J-gene trimming. Presence/absence analyses treated sequencing depth as roughly uniform across donors.

This TCR derives from a woman between 35 and 50 years old in good health and CMV-seronegative. Specimen: PBMCs. V gene TRBV7-9 combines with J gene TRBJ2-5; 11 bases are a match to TRBD2. The CDR3 bases are TGTTCCAGCAGCTTAGGATGGCTAGCGGGGGGCTACGGAGAGACCCAGTACTTC. Encoded protein: CSSSLGWLAGGYGETQYF. The full variable domain, its missing parts supplied by reference TRBV7-9 and TRBJ2-5, is DTGVSQNPRHKITKRGQNVTFRCDPISEHNRLYWYRQTLGQGPEFLTYFQNEAQLEKSRLLSDRFSAERPKGSFSTLEIQRTEQGDSAMYLCSSSLGWLAGGYGETQYFGPGTRLLVL.